This TCR beta chain was obtained from a study of blood T cell repertoires in COVID-19. In the study overall: The cDNA or gDNA used as material had been derived from T cells, B-cell-depleted T cells, or PBMCs.

Participants' reported clinical history set cohort assignment. Germline V gene sequence: CDR1 LGHNA, CDR2 YSLEER. The CDR3 is 17 amino acids. The V and J ends lost 0 bases and 3 bases, in that order; junction bases with no gene match: 4. Original analysis: Amplification with reference gene primers provided the estimates of nucleated cell counts. Data came from immunoSEQ multiplex PCR; TCRdb stores just in-frame clones and leaves some out. The DNA gave D and trimming, while V, J and clone size come from that table. The sample has about 160,000 clones, around 82% seen once. The receptor's source is a woman aged 50 to 60 in a cohort exposed to, infected with or recovered from COVID-19 (not recorded which). Sequencing was performed on PBMCs or T cells enriched from blood (not recorded which). V is TRBV4-3 and J is TRBJ2-2; TRBD1 aligns across 10 bases. The CDR3 spells CASSQDLGTGDTGELFF. The CDR3 DNA sequence: TGCGCCAGCAGCCAAGATCTGGGGACAGGGGACACCGGGGAGCTGTTTTTT.